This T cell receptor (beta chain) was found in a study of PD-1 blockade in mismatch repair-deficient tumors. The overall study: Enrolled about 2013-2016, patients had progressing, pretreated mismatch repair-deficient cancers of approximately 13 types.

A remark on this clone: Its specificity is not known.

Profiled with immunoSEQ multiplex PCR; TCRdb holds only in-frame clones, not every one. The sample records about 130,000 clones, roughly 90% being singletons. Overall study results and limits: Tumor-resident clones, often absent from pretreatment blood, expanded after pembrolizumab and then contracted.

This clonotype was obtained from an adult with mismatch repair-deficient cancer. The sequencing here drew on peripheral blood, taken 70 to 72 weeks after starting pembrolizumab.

The CDR3 nucleotides read TGTGCCAGCTCGCCCGGGGCTAGCGGGAGTTCAGAGCAGTACTTC. Its protein is CASSPGASGSSEQYF. This chain links TRBV18 with TRBJ2-7, with 10 positions matching TRBD2. V was pared by 6 bases and J by 7 bases, with 12 bases of the junction left unmatched. Germline CDR1 reads KGHSH; CDR2 reads LQKENI. This CDR3 region has 15 residues.